A selection of T cell receptor beta chains follows, all from one sample in a study of blood T cells in healthy people across ages. TCRdb recomputed calls from the 5' RACE reads with MiXCR, one row per CDR3 protein. In the table there are about 800,000 distinct CDR3 sequences, 20% to 25% of which are singletons. The same data also contributed to another study, on T cells of mothers and their children.

The sequencing sample was made of blood. These receptors were collected from a boy younger than 18 in good health. Each CDR3 is given with its conserved first and last residue. A D gene is named only where the DNA matches it firmly. For some rows the clone size is stated as once, few or many, or as a class when expanded; others skip it.

v_call,clone_size,j_call,d_call,cdr3_aa,cdr3_nt
TRBV25-1,few,TRBJ1-2,NA,CASSEWETGYYGYTF,TGTGCCAGCAGTGAATGGGAGACAGGTTACTATGGCTACACCTTC
TRBV6-5,few,TRBJ1-2,NA,CASRPSNRVEAYGYTF,TGTGCCAGCAGACCGAGTAACAGGGTAGAGGCCTATGGCTACACCTTC
TRBV6-2/TRBV6-3,NA,TRBJ1-2,NA,CASEGQLYGYTF,TGTGCCAGCGAAGGACAGCTCTATGGCTACACCTTC
TRBV7-2,NA,TRBJ2-2,TRBD2,CASSLRGGGKRANTGELFF,TGTGCCAGCAGCCTCCGCGGGGGAGGAAAGCGAGCGAACACCGGGGAGCTGTTTTTT
TRBV20-1,few,TRBJ1-5,TRBD1,CSATGDSLNQPQHF,TGCAGTGCTACAGGGGACAGCCTAAATCAGCCCCAGCATTTT
TRBV6-5,few,TRBJ1-2,NA,CASSPGGAGYTF,TGTGCCAGCAGCCCCGGTGGGGCTGGCTACACCTTC
TRBV12-3/TRBV12-4,NA,TRBJ1-1,NA,CASSLAGGLGTEAFF,TGTGCCAGCAGTTTAGCGGGGGGGCTGGGGACTGAAGCTTTCTTT
TRBV27,NA,TRBJ2-2,TRBD2,CASSTLSRGGPSTGELFF,TGTGCCAGCAGTACTCTATCCCGGGGGGGGCCGAGCACCGGGGAGCTGTTTTTT
TRBV5-1,NA,TRBJ2-5,TRBD2,CASSLVLAGVFQETQYF,TGCGCCAGCAGCTTGGTTTTAGCGGGGGTGTTTCAAGAGACCCAGTACTTC
TRBV4-3,few,TRBJ2-5,NA,CASSHLSDPAETQYF,TGCGCCAGCAGCCACCTCTCAGACCCGGCGGAGACCCAGTACTTC
TRBV7-2,NA,TRBJ2-3,NA,CASSLWPFGTDTQYF,TGTGCCAGCAGCTTATGGCCGTTTGGCACAGATACGCAGTATTTT
TRBV5-1,NA,TRBJ2-3,TRBD2,CASSLASGGGNTQYF,TGCGCCAGCAGCTTGGCTAGCGGGGGCGGGAATACGCAGTATTTT
TRBV4-3,NA,TRBJ1-4,TRBD1,CASSLEQGASEKLFF,TGCGCCAGCAGCCTTGAACAGGGGGCGTCTGAAAAACTGTTTTTT
TRBV6-1,NA,TRBJ2-1,NA,CASSEQVAFYEQFF,TGTGCCAGCAGCGAACAGGTGGCTTTCTATGAGCAGTTCTTC
TRBV7-6,few,TRBJ2-5,NA,CASSFQDPGTQYF,TGTGCCAGCAGCTTCCAGGATCCGGGGACCCAGTACTTC
TRBV7-2,NA,TRBJ2-3,NA,CASSLVPGPTQYF,TGTGCCAGCAGCTTGGTCCCCGGACCCACGCAGTATTTT
TRBV6-1,few,TRBJ1-4,NA,CTSSEDDRTEKLFF,TGTACCAGCAGTGAAGATGACCGGACCGAAAAACTGTTTTTT
TRBV4-3,few,TRBJ1-6,TRBD1,CASSQVAGTGRSPLHF,TGCGCCAGCAGCCAAGTAGCCGGGACAGGGCGTTCACCCCTCCACTTT
TRBV5-1,few,TRBJ2-7,NA,CASSLATSYRDPFYEQYF,TGCGCCAGCAGCTTGGCTACCTCTTACAGGGACCCCTTCTACGAGCAGTACTTC
TRBV7-9,many,TRBJ2-7,TRBD1,CASSYPGQGSYEQYF,TGTGCCAGCAGCTACCCGGGACAGGGGTCCTACGAGCAGTACTTC
TRBV19,once,TRBJ2-1,TRBD2,CASTTGLAGTAQFF,TGTGCCAGTACAACTGGGCTAGCGGGGACCGCGCAGTTCTTC
TRBV7-2,few,TRBJ1-2,NA,CASSDRLDGYGYTF,TGTGCCAGCAGCGACCGCCTGGACGGCTATGGCTACACCTTC
TRBV7-9,NA,TRBJ1-6,NA,CASSVAMSYNSPLHF,TGTGCCAGCAGCGTCGCGATGTCCTATAATTCACCCCTCCACTTT
TRBV7-6,NA,TRBJ2-5,TRBD2,CASSPSGGLAETQYF,TGTGCCAGCAGCCCATCCGGTGGACTAGCAGAGACCCAGTACTTC
TRBV7-2,NA,TRBJ2-7,NA,CASSLRQQSSYEQYF,TGTGCCAGCAGCCTCCGACAGCAGAGCTCCTACGAGCAGTACTTC
TRBV11-2,few,TRBJ2-5,NA,CASSLWRQETQYF,TGTGCCAGCAGCTTATGGCGGCAAGAGACCCAGTACTTC
TRBV7-9,once,TRBJ2-7,TRBD2,CASSPAGGHEQYF,TGTGCCAGCAGCCCTGCGGGGGGCCACGAGCAGTACTTC
TRBV15,few,TRBJ2-3,NA,CATSRGTGGQYF,TGTGCCACCAGCAGGGGCACTGGGGGGCAGTATTTT
TRBV13,NA,TRBJ2-7,NA,CASSFTRSSYEQYF,TGTGCCAGCAGCTTCACTAGGAGCTCCTACGAGCAGTACTTC
TRBV5-1,few,TRBJ1-1,NA,CASRSAGNTEAFF,TGCGCCAGCAGATCAGCGGGGAACACTGAAGCTTTCTTT
TRBV6-5,NA,TRBJ1-1,NA,CASAEEAEWGTEAFF,TGTGCCAGCGCCGAAGAGGCAGAATGGGGCACTGAAGCTTTCTTT
TRBV4-1,NA,TRBJ2-1,NA,CASSQVGPIEQFF,TGCGCCAGCAGCCAAGTCGGACCGATTGAGCAGTTCTTC
TRBV7-9,NA,TRBJ2-3,NA,CASTSFRGPDTQYF,TGTGCCAGCACCTCCTTTCGGGGTCCAGATACGCAGTATTTT
TRBV29-1,NA,TRBJ1-1,NA,CSVLDRGWDTEAFF,TGCAGCGTCCTGGACCGCGGTTGGGACACTGAAGCTTTCTTT
TRBV7-9,NA,TRBJ2-3,NA,CASSLTLLEFTDTQYF,TGTGCCAGCAGCCTTACCCTTTTGGAGTTCACAGATACGCAGTATTTT
TRBV7-6,NA,TRBJ2-1,TRBD2,CASRTVGTSDEQFF,TGTGCCAGCAGAACCGTCGGGACTAGCGATGAGCAGTTCTTC
TRBV6-2/TRBV6-3,NA,TRBJ2-1,NA,CASSQTKTYNEQFF,TGTGCCAGCAGTCAAACTAAGACCTACAATGAGCAGTTCTTC
TRBV7-2,NA,TRBJ1-1,TRBD1,CASRLTGTGEPEAFF,TGTGCCAGCAGACTAACCGGGACAGGGGAGCCTGAAGCTTTCTTT
TRBV29-1,NA,TRBJ2-5,TRBD2,CSVELAGDYEETQYF,TGCAGCGTTGAACTAGCGGGAGACTACGAAGAGACCCAGTACTTC
TRBV27,NA,TRBJ2-7,NA,CASSSPGGASYEQCF,TGTGCCAGCAGTTCCCCGGGGGGCGCATCCTACGAGCAGTGCTTC
TRBV4-1,NA,TRBJ2-5,NA,CASSPEQRRETQYF,TGCGCCAGCAGCCCCGAACAGCGTCGCGAGACCCAGTACTTC
TRBV20-1,many,TRBJ1-2,NA,CSAADPATVYGYTF,TGCAGTGCTGCCGATCCAGCGACAGTCTATGGCTACACCTTC
TRBV10-3,NA,TRBJ2-5,NA,CAISEPNEETQCF,TGTGCCATCAGTGAGCCGAACGAAGAGACCCAGTGCTTC
TRBV19,NA,TRBJ1-2,NA,CASSPSTGSYGYTF,TGTGCCAGTAGTCCCTCCACAGGATCCTATGGCTACACCTTC
TRBV29-1,NA,TRBJ2-7,TRBD1,CSVEGTGIYSYEQYF,TGCAGCGTTGAAGGGACAGGTATTTACTCCTACGAGCAGTACTTC
TRBV18,NA,TRBJ2-5,NA,CASSPEAKQETQYF,TGTGCCAGCTCACCAGAGGCGAAACAAGAGACCCAGTACTTC
TRBV6-1,few,TRBJ2-7,NA,CASNSARGFYEQYF,TGTGCCAGCAACTCTGCCCGCGGGTTCTACGAGCAGTACTTC
TRBV5-1,NA,TRBJ2-1,NA,CASSLSRASSYNEQFF,TGCGCCAGCAGCTTATCCAGGGCGAGCTCCTACAATGAGCAGTTCTTC
TRBV19,few,TRBJ1-1,NA,CASSPGWVNTEAFF,TGTGCCAGTAGTCCCGGATGGGTTAACACTGAAGCTTTCTTT
TRBV28,few,TRBJ2-7,NA,CASSDSAAYEQYF,TGTGCCAGCAGCGACAGCGCCGCCTACGAGCAGTACTTC
TRBV27,few,TRBJ2-7,NA,CASGSGSSYEQYF,TGTGCCAGCGGATCAGGGAGCTCCTACGAGCAGTACTTC
TRBV7-3,NA,TRBJ1-2,NA,CASSLKSGQGYGYTF,TGTGCCAGCAGCTTAAAGTCAGGGCAGGGGTATGGCTACACCTTC
TRBV20-1,NA,TRBJ2-7,NA,CSAEDTSQAYEQYF,TGCAGTGCTGAGGACACCTCTCAAGCCTACGAGCAGTACTTC
TRBV24-1,few,TRBJ2-5,NA,CATSGDAETQYF,TGTGCCACCAGTGGGGACGCGGAGACCCAGTACTTC
TRBV4-1,NA,TRBJ1-2,TRBD1,CASSQEWGQIYGYTF,TGCGCCAGCAGCCAAGAGTGGGGACAGATATATGGCTACACCTTC
TRBV6-1,many,TRBJ2-3,TRBD2,CASSEGTSGADTQYF,TGTGCCAGCAGTGAAGGGACTAGCGGGGCAGATACGCAGTATTTT
TRBV6-5,NA,TRBJ2-7,TRBD1,CASSYGQAGEQYF,TGTGCCAGCAGTTATGGACAGGCTGGCGAGCAGTACTTC